This entry features one T cell receptor (beta chain) sequence. This clonotype was seen a handful of times. Its antigen is currently not known. One base away there is no much larger clone; base qualities are not given. The sequencer was an Illumina HiSeq 2500. Quantitative 5'-RACE with molecular barcodes was the method used to prepare the TCR beta libraries. On the authors' methods: To identify disease-linked TCR variants, a new computational method was used, one built on a probabilistic model of VDJ rearrangement. TCRdb trimmed the raw reads at Q25, called clones with MiXCR and kept productive beta chains. Rows are combined by CDR3 protein, so each entry shows the most common genes and DNA. The V and J calls were determined by TCRdb, not by the authors. This sample lists roughly 700,000 distinct CDR3 sequences; around a fifth were detected once. Together, the top ten hold over 15% of the sample. At the junction V is shortened by 11 bases and J by 7 bases, with 12 bases in between. CDR1 SEHNR and CDR2 FQNEAQ are derived from the germline V gene (reference sequence). The CDR3 starts with the cysteine, ends with the phenylalanine, and has 11 residues. Only the CDR3 DNA is retained, 33 bases long and in frame from the first base.

This specimen comes from a study of CD8 T cells in ankylosing spondylitis (dated by TCRdb to about 2017). Regarding the study in general: The study profiled T cell receptor beta repertoires in healthy donors and ankylosing spondylitis patients to find disease-linked TCR variants. Samples of peripheral blood were taken, and for ankylosing spondylitis patients, synovial fluid was collected as well. In total, the full study cohort was made up of some 110 healthy donors and 25 ankylosing spondylitis patients.

What the authors observed across the whole study: A CD8+ phenotype was shown by the disease-linked clones, which were found at relatively low frequencies in peripheral blood. Blood from ankylosing spondylitis patients appeared to be characterized by a TCR beta motif made up of several highly homologous amino acid variants. Some of the motif variants had been reported before in the synovial fluid and blood of reactive arthritis patients, a finding that suggests common disease-initiation mechanisms. The disease-linked clones were reported as significantly enriched in matched synovial fluid samples from ankylosing spondylitis patients.

The chain uses TRBV7-9 and TRBJ2-1; confidence is insufficient to name the D gene. This sequence was found in a male donor with ankylosing spondylitis. The sequenced sample was blood, either unsorted or a sorted T cell fraction (not recorded which). The CDR3 sequence is CAGRVVNEQFF. The bases are TGTGCCGGACGGGTAGTAAATGAGCAGTTCTTC. Supplemented by the reference TRBV7-9 and TRBJ2-1 proteins around the CDR3, the complete variable domain is DTGVSQNPRHKITKRGQNVTFRCDPISEHNRLYWYRQTLGQGPEFLTYFQNEAQLEKSRLLSDRFSAERPKGSFSTLEIQRTEQGDSAMYLCAGRVVNEQFFGPGTRLTVL.